This T cell receptor (beta chain) was recorded in a study of cytomegalovirus exposure and HLA in healthy donors (dated by TCRdb to the late 2010s). The study in broad terms: According to an earlier analysis of 587 of the donors, 150 million to 200 million T cells yielded roughly 110 million unique TCR beta sequences and roughly 280 Gb of sequence data. Among the roughly 400 genotyped donors, 81% belonged to the genetic ancestry cluster associated with self-reported Caucasian donors. About 5 DR-DQ haplotypes were handled as single units for association and clustering, since linkage in the cohort was strong. A later genetic analysis took genome-wide SNP genotypes for about 55% of the 666 donors and used that subset as a discovery cohort. Alongside the repertoire data, information on donor age, sex, ethnicity and CMV serostatus was compiled. Class I and class II HLA loci were covered by the typing at four-digit resolution. High-throughput TCR immunosequencing, statistical association of individual TCRs with disease status, and machine learning were combined to predict cytomegalovirus infection status. A separate validation cohort of 100 to 150 different subjects was used in addition to the roughly 700-subject first cohort. Among about 410 genotyped donors of the cohort, an average of approximately 220,000 unique TCR beta nucleotide sequences was sequenced per donor, of which about 20% were non-productive. An earlier analysis of around 580 of the donors used high-throughput TCR beta sequencing to judge whether each TCR beta V gene segment behaved as functional or pseudogenic. Every discovery cohort repertoire had been produced on one sequencing platform. Typing coverage differed by locus: A, B, C, DRB1 and DQB1 were typed in roughly 620-630 donors, DQA1 in approximately 520, DPA1 in approximately 600, and DPB1 in 400 to 490. In the later analysis, no new phenotypic data were used to find candidate immune exposures; instead, reliance was placed on TCR beta sequences and their occurrence across donors. An early release that covered fewer than 750 HLA-typed donors contained about 300 gigabases of sequencing data and 85 million to 100 million unique TCR sequences. A later analysis re-examined previously published TCR beta repertoires from just over 650 donors and added high-resolution HLA genotyping to investigate patterns of TCR occurrence. The aim of the study was to test whether cataloging public T cell receptors could identify signatures of past pathogen exposure. The study used immunosequencing to profile the T cell repertoires of 666 subjects and linked those repertoires to cytomegalovirus serostatus. The study at large found these results: The only immune exposure information available for the cohort was CMV serostatus. HLA typing was unavailable for some donors at each locus, so association tests used only the typed subset. The authors suggested that the approach could potentially be generalized to other disease states and immunological phenotypes. A few of the identified cytomegalovirus-associated TCR beta chains were confirmed in vitro to be specific for cytomegalovirus antigens. A further reported finding was that TCR beta sequences accurately predicted the HLA-A and HLA-B alleles for most subjects in the first cohort. Strong co-occurrence of HLA alleles, especially DR and DQ, made assigning TCR associations to individual alleles difficult. At a false discovery rate of 0.05, a later analysis linked 16,951 TCR beta sequences to specific HLA alleles. A later analysis reported that several top co-occurrence clusters appeared linked to parvovirus B19, influenza, CMV and Epstein-Barr virus. A later genetic analysis reported fewer N-insertions in productive TCRs among donors in an Asian-associated ancestry cluster than the roughly 640-donor mean. In a later analysis, HLA-associated TCR beta chains were found to be more clonally expanded and to have lower generation probabilities than equally common non-associated chains. The study listed 164 TCR beta chains as associated with cytomegalovirus. A group of highly shared sequence variants was considered likely to be a technical artifact of the sequencing pipeline. A later analysis found that TCR association rates varied across HLA loci, with DRB1 alleles showing the most associated TCRs and HLA-C alleles the fewest. The presence/absence analyses assumed that sequencing depth was roughly uniform across donors, and that assumption may not be true. Most TCR sequences were seen in very few donors, while some public TCRs were found in many individuals. V-gene and J-gene trimming of TCR beta chains was associated with a missense DCLRE1C variant in a later genetic analysis, and the association was replicated in an independent cohort. Correlated functional status among segregating V segments might reflect linkage disequilibrium, but an unknown experimental factor could not be ruled out. In a later analysis, most CMV-associated TCR beta chains were found to appear HLA-restricted, with HLA associations seemingly driven largely by CMV exposure. An earlier analysis of approximately 570 of the donors showed that most TCR beta V segments appeared in productive rearrangements either about 87% or about 30% of the time, which broadly matched IMGT annotations. This cohort had only TCR beta chains sequenced, and the lack of alpha or paired-chain data limited which features could be detected. The 87-base-pair reads could not distinguish some IMGT-functional V segments, including TRBV6-2 and TRBV6-3, so those segments were excluded. In both the original and validation cohorts, the classifier was reported to diagnose cytomegalovirus status with high specificity and sensitivity. The earlier analysis of 587 of the donors excluded fewer than 20 rarely observed V segments, including chromosome 9 orphons, because counts were too low.

The V end gives up 0 bases and the J end 6 bases, leaving 3 bases in the junction not matched to a gene. The CDR3 measures 14 amino acids from cysteine to phenylalanine. Just CDR3 DNA is preserved here, 42 bases in frame from base 1. CDR1 and CDR2 are read off the germline V gene as MNHEY and SVGAGI. The library was made by the immunoSEQ multiplex PCR assay. The multiplex PCR relied on a mix of 60 forward primers for TCR Vbeta segments and 13 reverse primers for TCR Jbeta segments. The CDR3 region of rearranged TCR beta genes was amplified from genomic DNA with a multiplex PCR assay. Amplified TCR beta libraries were sequenced as 87-base-pair reads on the Illumina HiSeq System. In the source study's methods: In a later analysis, approximately 74 million unique TCR beta chains were counted across the 500 to 850 repertoires, and roughly 11 million of these chains were shared by at least two donors. Raw reads were error-corrected and collapsed into unique sequences by a nearest-neighbor algorithm in which closely related sequences were merged to remove PCR and sequencing errors. V, D and J gene segments were assigned by aligning CDR3 sequences to IMGT reference sequences. For a sequence to be retained, a match of at least six nucleotides to both a V gene segment and a J gene segment was required. Rearrangements were classified as productive when the CDR3 lacked stop codons and remained in frame with V and J, and all other rearrangements were classified as non-productive. Following IMGT convention, CDR3 was defined as the stretch from the second conserved V-encoded cysteine up to the conserved J-encoded phenylalanine. The earlier analysis of about 570 of the donors excluded any sequence lacking an unambiguous match to a single V gene segment. In an earlier analysis of around 590 of the donors, a V segment was called functional when productive rearrangements were above 56.7%, and segregating when the standard deviation between donors exceeded 5%. A statistical classification framework was built to diagnose cytomegalovirus status from the catalog of TCR beta chain sequences. A later analysis assigned V and J genes by comparing TCR nucleotide sequences with IMGT/GENE-DB human TR gene sequences. The TCRdist pipeline was used in a later analysis to assign CDR3 sequences and most-parsimonious VDJ recombination scenarios. In a later analysis, each TCR beta chain was defined by its CDR3 amino acid sequence together with its V-gene family, and reads without a unique V-gene family were excluded. In a later analysis, 450 to 600 highly shared, low-generation-probability nucleotide sequences were removed to address suspected cross-contamination and a sequencing artifact. In a later analysis, a clonal expansion index was calculated for each public chain from normalized within-repertoire ranks of inferred template counts. A later analysis computed generation probabilities with a VDJ recombination model fitted to out-of-frame rearrangements, and checked the results against IGoR. A later analysis scored TCR-TCR, TCR-HLA and TCR-CMV co-occurrence with hypergeometric tests, applying a repertoire-size bias correction to TCR pairs. In a later analysis, false discovery rates were estimated by permuting HLA or CMV assignments 20 times. In a later analysis, co-occurring TCRs were grouped using DBSCAN, with TCRdist sequence similarity added in when clustering inside HLA-allele-positive subsets. Co-occurrence clustering excluded repertoires with fewer than 30,000 or more than 120,000 public chains, plus five with anomalous nucleotide sharing. TCRdb took over this immuneACCESS table, retaining in-frame rearrangements with V and J assigned. Such tables are incomplete; in checked studies, under half of the missing clones stem from an unresolved V gene, and the remainder is unexplained. For V, J and clone size, that table is used; D and trimming come from the DNA. This sample is represented by a few hundred thousand clones; about 75% of them were singletons. Under 2% of the sample lies in the top ten.

A word on this clone: No antigen is known for it. There are no base qualities to consult, and no much larger clone falls within one base.

The cohort consisted of more than 650 healthy bone marrow donors. At the time of sampling, all cohort members were nominally healthy, though unrecorded immune exposures were likely present. The donor tested CMV seronegative and was one of the 352 seronegative cohort members. Every donor gave a peripheral blood sample, and the peripheral blood mononuclear cells from that sample were used for TCR beta sequencing. Genomic DNA extraction from the blood cell samples was performed with the Qiagen DNeasy Blood Extraction Kit. Material: PBMCs. The clonotype was recovered from a man aged 18 to 29 in good health and CMV-seronegative. The rearrangement joined TRBV6-5 to TRBJ1-2; 8 bases in between match TRBD1. This receptor has the CDR3 CASSYSSDRDGYTF. The DNA sequence reads TGTGCCAGCAGTTACTCCTCGGACAGGGATGGCTACACCTTC.